This T cell receptor beta chain emerged from a study of T-cell reconstitution after alpha-beta-depleted transplantation in children. Germline CDR1 is SGHAT and CDR2 is FQNNGV. The ends were cut back, 5 bases at V and 5 bases at J, with 16 bases in the middle. The CDR3 spans 15 residues. This clonotype has more than one count but fewer than ten. Unique molecular identifiers were built into the TCRbeta library. A single record per CDR3 protein comes from TCRdb applying MiXCR to the PCR reads. The sample yields 200,000 to 250,000 distinct CDR3 sequences, about 9.5% seen once. The receptor's source is a human donor who donated a stem cell graft to a child with acute lymphoblastic leukemia. The source material was PBMCs from the stem cell graft donor, sampled from the stem cell graft. The J gene is TRBJ2-1, the V gene TRBV11-2, with D perhaps matching TRBD2 (7 bases). For the CDR3, the DNA is TGTGCCAGCAGCCATAACACGGGGGGCCACAATGAGCAGTTCTTC. Protein: CASSHNTGGHNEQFF.